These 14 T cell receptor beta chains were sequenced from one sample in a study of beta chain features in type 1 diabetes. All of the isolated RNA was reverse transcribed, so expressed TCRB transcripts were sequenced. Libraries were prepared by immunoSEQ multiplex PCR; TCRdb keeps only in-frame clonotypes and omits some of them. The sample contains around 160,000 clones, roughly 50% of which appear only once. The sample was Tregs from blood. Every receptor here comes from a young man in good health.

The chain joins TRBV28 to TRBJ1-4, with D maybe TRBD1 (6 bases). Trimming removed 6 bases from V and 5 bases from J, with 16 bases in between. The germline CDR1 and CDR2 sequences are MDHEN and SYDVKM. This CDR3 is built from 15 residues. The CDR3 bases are TGTGCCAGCAGATCCCCGGGACACCTAAATGAAAAACTGTTTTTT. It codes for CASRSPGHLNEKLFF.

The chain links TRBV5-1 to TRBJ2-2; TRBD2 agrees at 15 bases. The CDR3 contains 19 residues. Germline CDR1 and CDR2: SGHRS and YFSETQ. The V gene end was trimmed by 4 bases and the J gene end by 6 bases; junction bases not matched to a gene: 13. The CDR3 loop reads CASSLGLAGGPGLSGELFF. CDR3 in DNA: TGCGCCAGCAGCCTCGGACTAGCGGGAGGGCCAGGGCTCTCCGGGGAGCTGTTTTTT.

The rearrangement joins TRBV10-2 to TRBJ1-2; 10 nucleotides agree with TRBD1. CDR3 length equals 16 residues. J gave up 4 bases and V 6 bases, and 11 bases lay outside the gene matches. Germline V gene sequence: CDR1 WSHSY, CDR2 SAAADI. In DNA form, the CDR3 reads TGCGCCAGCAGCAAAGGGACAGGGGAAGTAGGCTATGGCTACACCTTC. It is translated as CASSKGTGEVGYGYTF.

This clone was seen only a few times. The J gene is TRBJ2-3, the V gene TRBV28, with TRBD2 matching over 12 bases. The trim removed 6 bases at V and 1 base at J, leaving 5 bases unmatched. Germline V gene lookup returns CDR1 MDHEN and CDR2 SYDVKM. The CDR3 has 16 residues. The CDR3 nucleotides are TGTGCCAGCAGACCTAGCGGGAGGGCTGGCACAGATACGCAGTATTTT. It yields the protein CASRPSGRAGTDTQYF.

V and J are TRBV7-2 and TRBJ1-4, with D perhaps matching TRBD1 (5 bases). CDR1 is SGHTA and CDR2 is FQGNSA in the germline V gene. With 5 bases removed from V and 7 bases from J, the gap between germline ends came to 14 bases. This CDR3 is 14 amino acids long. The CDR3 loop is CASSRQSSGEKLFF. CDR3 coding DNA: TGTGCCAGCAGCAGACAGAGTTCCGGTGAAAAACTGTTTTTT.

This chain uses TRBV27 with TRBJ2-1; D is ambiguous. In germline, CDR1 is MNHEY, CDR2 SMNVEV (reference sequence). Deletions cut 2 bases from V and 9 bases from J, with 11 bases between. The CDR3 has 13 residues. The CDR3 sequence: CASSLPYRSEQFF. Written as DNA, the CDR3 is TGTGCCAGCAGTTTACCCTACCGTAGTGAGCAGTTCTTC.

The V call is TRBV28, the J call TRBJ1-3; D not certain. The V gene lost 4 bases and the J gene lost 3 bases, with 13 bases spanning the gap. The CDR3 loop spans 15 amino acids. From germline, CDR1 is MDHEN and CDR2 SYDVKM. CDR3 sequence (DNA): TGTGCCAGCAGTTGGACCCTAGGAGGTGGAAACACCATATATTTT. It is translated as CASSWTLGGGNTIYF. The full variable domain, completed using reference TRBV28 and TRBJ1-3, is DVKVTQSSRYLVKRTGEKVFLECVQDMDHENMFWYRQDPGLGLRLIYFSYDVKMKEKGDIPEGYSVSREKKERFSLILESASTNQTSMYLCASSWTLGGGNTIYFGEGSWLTVV.

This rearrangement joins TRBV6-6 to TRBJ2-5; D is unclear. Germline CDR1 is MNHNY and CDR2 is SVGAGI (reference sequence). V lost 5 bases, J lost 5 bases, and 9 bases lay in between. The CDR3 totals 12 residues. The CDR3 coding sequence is TGTGCCAGCAGTCCCCCTTTGGAGACCCAGTACTTC. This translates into CASSPPLETQYF.

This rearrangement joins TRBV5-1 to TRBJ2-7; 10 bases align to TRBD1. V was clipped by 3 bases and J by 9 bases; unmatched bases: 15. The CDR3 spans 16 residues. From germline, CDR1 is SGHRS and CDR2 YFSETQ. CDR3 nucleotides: TGCGCCAGCAGCTCCCACGGGACAGGGGCACTTGAGAGGCAGTACTTC. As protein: CASSSHGTGALERQYF.

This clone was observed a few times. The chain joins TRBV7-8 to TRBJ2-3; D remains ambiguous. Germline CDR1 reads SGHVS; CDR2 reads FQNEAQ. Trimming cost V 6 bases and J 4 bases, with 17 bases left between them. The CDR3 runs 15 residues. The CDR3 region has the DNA TGTGCCAGCAGTTGGTTTATGGCGCGGCCAGATACGCAGTATTTT. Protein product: CASSWFMARPDTQYF.

CDR3 bases: TGTGCCAGCAGCCCCAGGGGTATGGAGACCCAGTACTTC. Translation gives CASSPRGMETQYF. The V call is TRBV6-5, the J call TRBJ2-5; weak D call: TRBD1 (6 bases). Per the germline V gene, CDR1 is MNHEY and CDR2 is SVGAGI. The CDR3 covers 13 residues. V lost 6 bases to trimming and J lost 5 bases, with 13 bases between them.

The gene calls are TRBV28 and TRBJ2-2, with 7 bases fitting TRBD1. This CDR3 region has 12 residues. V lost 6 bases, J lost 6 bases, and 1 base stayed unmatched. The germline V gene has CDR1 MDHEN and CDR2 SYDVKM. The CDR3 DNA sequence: TGTGCCAGCAGGGGACAGTCCGGGGAGCTGTTTTTT. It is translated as CASRGQSGELFF.

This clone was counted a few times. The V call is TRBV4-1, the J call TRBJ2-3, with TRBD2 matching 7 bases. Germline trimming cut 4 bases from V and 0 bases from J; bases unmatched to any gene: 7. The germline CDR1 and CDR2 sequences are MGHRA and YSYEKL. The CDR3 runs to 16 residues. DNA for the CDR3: TGCGCCAGCAGCCGGAGAGCGGGGACTAGCACAGATACGCAGTATTTT. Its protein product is CASSRRAGTSTDTQYF.

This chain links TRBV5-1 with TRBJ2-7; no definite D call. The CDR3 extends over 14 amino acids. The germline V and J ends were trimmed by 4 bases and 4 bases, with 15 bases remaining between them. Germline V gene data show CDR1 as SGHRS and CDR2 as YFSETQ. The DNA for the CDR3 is TGCGCCAGCAGCCCGGAGTACATCGCTTACGAGCAGTACTTC. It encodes CASSPEYIAYEQYF.